A single T cell receptor beta chain is shown here with its context. Its target is unknown. This CDR3 has 17 residues. With V trimmed by 5 bases and J by 3 bases, 12 bases remained unmatched. Per the germline V gene, CDR1 is SGHVS and CDR2 is FQNEAQ. The TCR beta libraries were generated through quantitative 5'-RACE incorporating molecular barcodes. One entry per CDR3 protein results from TCRdb running MiXCR on the 5' RACE reads. The data show about 200,000 distinct CDR3 sequences, with roughly 13% seen just once and approximately 17% held by the top ten. The source of the sample is a study of CD8 T cells in ankylosing spondylitis. Study findings and constraints: Matched synovial fluid from ankylosing spondylitis patients was reported to be enriched for disease-linked clones. Clones that were linked to disease were CD8+ and were relatively rare in peripheral blood. What appeared characteristic of ankylosing spondylitis blood was a TCR beta motif of about eight highly homologous variants.

V usage is TRBV7-8 and J usage is TRBJ2-3, with 9 bases identical to TRBD2. This TCR was sampled from a male donor with ankylosing spondylitis or in good health (not recorded which). The material sequenced was blood, either unsorted or a sorted T cell fraction (not recorded which). CDR3: CASSPVWTSARTDTQYF. The CDR3 bases are TGTGCCAGCAGCCCTGTGTGGACTAGCGCCCGAACAGATACGCAGTATTTT.